The 26 T cell receptor beta chains in this list originate from one sample, sequenced in a study of long-term antiretroviral therapy in people with HIV. At the survey level, the v3.0 immunoSEQ assay was run. The method was immunoSEQ multiplex PCR; TCRdb's version includes in-frame clones alone and lacks a portion of them. Of fewer than 40,000 clones detected, more than 95% appear once; the ten largest clones hold about 3%. Sample: unsorted PBMCs, taken 6.9 years after starting antiretroviral therapy. The receptors originated from a man younger than 40 with HIV.

This clone was observed a few times. The chain has TRBV7-8 and TRBJ1-1; tentatively, D is TRBD1 (6 bases). The germline gives CDR1 SGHVS, CDR2 FQNEAQ. V lost 3 bases, J lost 6 bases, and 14 bases lay in between. The length of the CDR3 is 14 residues. Here the CDR3 reads CASSLEQGRSEAFF. The DNA of the CDR3 is TGTGCCAGCAGCTTGGAACAGGGTCGGTCTGAAGCTTTCTTT.

This clone is a singleton in its sample. The V gene is TRBV6-1, the J gene TRBJ1-1; D might be TRBD1 (5 bases). This CDR3 spans 15 amino acids. Trimming took 5 bases from V and 0 from J, leaving 13 bases between them. Germline CDR1 and CDR2: MNHNS and SASEGT. The CDR3 DNA follows: TGTGCCAGCAGTATCCGGGGGGGGTTGAACACTGAAGCTTTCTTT. It is translated as CASSIRGGLNTEAFF.

CDR3 sequence (DNA): TGCGCCAGCAGCCCTCAAACGAGCGGAGGGGAGACCCAGTACTTC. Encoded protein: CASSPQTSGGETQYF. The rearrangement joins TRBV4-3 to TRBJ2-5; D might be TRBD2 (6 bases). There are 15 residues in the CDR3. Germline CDR1 reads LGHNA; CDR2 reads YSLEER. The V end lost 4 bases, the J end lost 5 bases, and 17 bases lay between the germline ends.

The J gene is TRBJ1-1, the V gene TRBV6-5; D is ambiguous. The V and J ends lost 4 bases and 6 bases respectively, with 15 bases between them. Germline CDR1 reads MNHEY; CDR2 reads SVGAGI. The CDR3 is 14 residues long. The CDR3 region is CASSSERHAAEAFF. CDR3 nucleotides: TGTGCCAGCAGTTCCGAAAGACATGCCGCTGAAGCTTTCTTT.

V usage is TRBV15 and J usage is TRBJ1-2; TRBD1 aligns across 7 bases. The trim removed 8 bases at V and 5 bases at J, leaving 5 bases unmatched. This CDR3 is built from 12 residues. Germline V lookup: CDR1 LNHNV, CDR2 YYDKDF (reference sequence). The CDR3 region is CATLGTDYGYTF. CDR3 DNA sequence: TGTGCCACCTTGGGGACAGATTATGGCTACACCTTC.

The CDR3 DNA reads as TGTGCCAGTAGCCTGCACATGAACACTGAAGCTTTCTTT. As protein: CASSLHMNTEAFF. The V call is TRBV19, the J call TRBJ1-1; D is undetermined. The germline V gene encodes CDR1 LNHDA and CDR2 SQIVND (reference sequence). The V and J ends lost 6 bases and 0 bases respectively, with 8 bases between them. The CDR3 loop spans 13 amino acids.

This chain connects TRBV30 to TRBJ2-1; D not certain. The length of the CDR3 is 11 residues. Trimming removed 5 bases from V and 9 bases from J, with 11 bases in between. The germline gives CDR1 GTSNPN, CDR2 SVGIG (reference sequence). CDR3 residues: CAWGRIAEQFF. The CDR3 region has the DNA TGTGCCTGGGGTAGAATTGCTGAGCAGTTCTTC.

The J gene is TRBJ2-2, the V gene TRBV19, with 11 nucleotides matching TRBD2. Germline assignment: CDR1 LNHDA and CDR2 SQIVND (reference sequence). CDR3 length: 17 residues. With V trimmed by 8 bases and J by 4 bases, 12 bases remained unmatched. In DNA, the CDR3 is TGTGCCAGTTCTGGGGGGCTAGCGGGAGGATCCACCGGGGAGCTGTTTTTT. This sequence encodes CASSGGLAGGSTGELFF.

V is TRBV4-1 and J is TRBJ1-5, with TRBD1 as a possible D gene (5 bases). Per the germline V gene, CDR1 is MGHRA and CDR2 is YSYEKL. The germline V and J ends were trimmed by 6 bases and 10 bases, with 16 bases remaining between them. CDR3 size: 13 residues. This chain's CDR3 is CASRDQGEGPQHF. CDR3 DNA sequence: TGCGCCAGCAGGGATCAGGGAGAGGGCCCCCAGCATTTT.

This clone occurred once. This CDR3 is CASSYRGTHSNQPQHF. CDR3 nucleotide sequence: TGTGCCAGCAGTTATAGGGGGACACATAGCAATCAGCCCCAGCATTTT. The chain has TRBV6-6 and TRBJ1-5, with D perhaps matching TRBD1 (6 bases). V gave up 3 bases and J gave up 0 bases, with 12 bases separating them. Looked up from germline, CDR1 is MNHNY and CDR2 is SVGAGI (reference sequence). The CDR3 consists of 16 residues.

CDR3 bases: TGTGCCAGCCGACCTCGGGGGGGGGTAGATACGCAGTATTTT. Its protein product is CASRPRGGVDTQYF. This sequence joins TRBV6-6 and TRBJ2-3; 8 nucleotides agree with TRBD2. With V trimmed by 8 bases and J by 5 bases, 9 bases remained unmatched. There are 14 residues in the CDR3. Germline V gene data show CDR1 as MNHNY and CDR2 as SVGAGI (reference sequence).

This rearrangement joins TRBV11-2 to TRBJ2-3; D is ambiguous. V lost 0 bases and J lost 6, with 7 bases in between. CDR1 is SGHAT, CDR2 FQNNGV, per germline. CDR3 length: 13 residues. CDR3 DNA: TGTGCCAGCAGCTTAGATCCAAGGGATACGCAGTATTTT. The encoded protein is CASSLDPRDTQYF.

V and J are TRBV6-1 and TRBJ2-3; unclear D gene. The V gene lost 1 base and the J gene lost 5 bases, with 7 bases spanning the gap. The length of the CDR3 is 13 residues. Germline V gene sequence: CDR1 MNHNS, CDR2 SASEGT. As DNA, the CDR3 is TGTGCCAGCAGTGAAGTTTATAGAGATACGCAGTATTTT. Translated, it gives CASSEVYRDTQYF.

This chain joins TRBV30 and TRBJ2-2; D is uncertain. Trimming removed 2 bases from V and 7 bases from J, with 11 bases in between. The V gene's germline CDR1 is GTSNPN and CDR2 SVGIG (reference sequence). The CDR3 has 13 residues. The CDR3 DNA reads as TGTGCCTGGAGTTTGGACGTCAGCGGGGAGCTGTTTTTT. The encoded protein is CAWSLDVSGELFF.

The chain has TRBV9 and TRBJ2-2; 7 bases map to TRBD1. The CDR3 length is 19 residues. Per germline, CDR1 SGDLS and CDR2 YYNGEE. Germline trimming cut 3 bases from V and 0 bases from J; bases unmatched to any gene: 14. This CDR3 is CASSELLWTGNSNTGELFF. As DNA, the CDR3 is TGTGCCAGCAGCGAGTTGCTTTGGACAGGCAATTCGAACACCGGGGAGCTGTTTTTT.

The chain has TRBV7-9 and TRBJ2-6, with 10 bases aligning to TRBD1. The V and J ends lost 7 bases and 3 bases, in that order; junction bases with no gene match: 6. Germline lookup yields CDR1 SEHNR and CDR2 FQNEAQ (reference sequence). The CDR3 is 16 amino acids. The CDR3 nucleotides are TGTGCCAGCACCCGACAGGGGGCGCGTGGGGCCAACGTCCTGACTTTC. It specifies CASTRQGARGANVLTF.

The CDR3 region is CASSYWLGNEQFF. The CDR3, as DNA: TGTGCCAGCAGTTACTGGTTAGGCAATGAGCAGTTCTTC. The chain has TRBV6-6 and TRBJ2-1; D unclear. The V end lost 1 base, the J end lost 6 bases, and 7 bases lay between the germline ends. Germline CDR1 MNHNY, CDR2 SVGAGI (reference sequence). This CDR3 has 13 amino acids.

The chain recombines TRBV13 with TRBJ2-7; D remains ambiguous. The germline V and J ends were trimmed by 2 bases and 2 bases, with 7 bases remaining between them. Germline values: CDR1 PRHDT, CDR2 FYEKMQ (reference sequence). The CDR3 runs to 13 residues. The CDR3 DNA is TGTGCCAGCAGCTTACCCGGTACCTACGAGCAGTACTTC. Its protein is CASSLPGTYEQYF.

The chain couples TRBV6-1 to TRBJ1-4; TRBD1 is a possible D gene (6 bases). The germline V gene has CDR1 MNHNS and CDR2 SASEGT. V was shortened by 8 bases and J by 12 bases, with 16 bases between the two germline ends. The CDR3 is made up of 12 amino acids. DNA for the CDR3: TGTGCCAGCGGGGGGCTCAAGGGCCAACTGTTTTTT. This codes for CASGGLKGQLFF.

The chain is built from TRBV30 and TRBJ2-1; 7 bases map to TRBD1. The J segment lost 5 bases and the V segment lost 0 bases, leaving 1 base of the junction unmatched. Per the germline V gene, CDR1 is GTSNPN and CDR2 is SVGIG (reference sequence). The CDR3 consists of 13 residues. CDR3 bases: TGTGCCTGGAGTGTACAGGGGCACAATGAGCAGTTCTTC. Its protein product is CAWSVQGHNEQFF.

This rearrangement joins TRBV19 to TRBJ1-2; D is ambiguous. Trimming removed 10 bases from V and 5 bases from J, with 20 bases in between. The germline V gene encodes CDR1 LNHDA and CDR2 SQIVND (reference sequence). The CDR3 sequence is 14 residues long. Here the CDR3 reads CATETPHKGYGYTF. The CDR3 DNA follows: TGTGCCACCGAAACCCCCCATAAGGGTTATGGCTACACCTTC.

The V call is TRBV29-1, the J call TRBJ2-7; 10 bases match TRBD1. Germline V CDR1 and CDR2: SQVTM, ANQGSEA. This CDR3 has 14 residues. V lost 6 bases, J lost 3 bases, and 8 bases stayed unmatched. The CDR3 DNA sequence: TGCAGCGTCGTTAAAGGGACAGGGGTCTACGAGCAGTACTTC. Translating gives CSVVKGTGVYEQYF.

The chain links TRBV6-1 to TRBJ1-2; D call uncertain. The germline V gene encodes CDR1 MNHNS and CDR2 SASEGT. V was shortened by 5 bases and J by 8 bases, with 12 bases between the two germline ends. This CDR3 spans 12 amino acids. In DNA, the CDR3 is TGTGCCAGCAGTTCCGAACTGGGCGGCTACACCTTC. Translating gives CASSSELGGYTF.

The chain joins TRBV7-9 to TRBJ1-2; D may be TRBD1 (5 bases). The CDR3 runs 15 residues. Trimming removed 1 base at V and 8 bases at J, with 17 bases between. Looked up from germline, CDR1 is SEHNR and CDR2 is FQNEAQ (reference sequence). CDR3: CASSLGGTGLEGYTF. As DNA, the CDR3 is TGTGCCAGCAGCTTAGGGGGAACGGGGCTCGAGGGCTACACCTTC.

This clone has a single count. The genes are TRBV10-2 and TRBJ1-2; D call uncertain. Trimming pared 4 bases from V and 0 bases from J, leaving 18 bases between. Looked up from germline, CDR1 is WSHSY and CDR2 is SAAADI. The CDR3 is made up of 17 amino acids. The CDR3 sequence is CASSGRRQGLSNYGYTF. The CDR3, as DNA: TGCGCCAGCAGTGGCCGGAGACAAGGCCTTTCTAACTATGGCTACACCTTC.

V is TRBV5-1 and J is TRBJ1-2, with unresolved D. CDR3 length: 15 amino acids. V was clipped by 0 bases and J by 6 bases, with 15 bases between them. Germline values: CDR1 SGHRS, CDR2 YFSETQ. CDR3 nucleotides: TGCGCCAGCAGCTTGGAAGTCGGGCGGGAGGATGGCTACACCTTC. It encodes CASSLEVGREDGYTF.